This TCR beta chain originates from a study of T cell clonotyping in hematopoietic cell transplantation. The CDR3 sequence is 14 residues long. Trimming stripped 1 base from V and 8 bases from J, with 14 bases between. Germline CDR1 and CDR2: MGHRA and YSYEKL. Data came from immunoSEQ multiplex PCR; TCRdb stores just in-frame clones and leaves some out. The data show roughly 8,400 clones, less than 70% seen once. Recipients were bled about 28 days pretransplant and at posttransplant days 30, 100, 180. Regarding the study as a whole: At the given depth, recipient repertoires were over 95% de novo clonotypes. After transplant, recipient diversity fell while pathologically expanded clonotypes grew through day 180. CD4 and CD8 repertoire contributions could not be separated without sorting.

For this clone: Its antigen is not identified.

Sequenced here: peripheral blood mononuclear cells, sampled 100 days after allogeneic stem cell transplant. The source of this sequence is a male patient over 55 who had an allogeneic stem cell transplant from an unrelated donor, so the T cells may come from the graft donor. Some clones in this sample may be carry-over from other donors' samples. The rearrangement joins TRBV4-1 to TRBJ1-2, with D hard to call. CDR3: CASSQGNAATGYTF. CDR3 DNA: TGCGCCAGCAGCCAAGGGAATGCCGCGACGGGCTACACCTTC.